This TCR beta chain emerged from a study of cytomegalovirus exposure and HLA in healthy donors. V lost 0 bases and J lost 0, with 13 bases in between. This CDR3 has 18 amino acids. Germline lookup yields CDR1 SGHRS and CDR2 YFSETQ. Both 60 Vbeta primers and 13 Jbeta primers went into the PCR. Using immunoSEQ multiplex PCR, the repertoire was profiled, and TCRdb retains in-frame clones only, with some absent. The profile covers approximately 200,000 clones, with just over 75% appearing a single time and under 2% taken by the ten largest. This receptor was taken from a man aged 25-40 years in good health and CMV-seronegative. Material: PBMCs. The V call is TRBV5-1, the J call TRBJ1-6; no definite D call. The CDR3 DNA reads TGCGCCAGCAGCTTGGCGGGAAGGGCTAGCTCCTATAATTCACCCCTCCACTTT. Amino acids: CASSLAGRASSYNSPLHF.